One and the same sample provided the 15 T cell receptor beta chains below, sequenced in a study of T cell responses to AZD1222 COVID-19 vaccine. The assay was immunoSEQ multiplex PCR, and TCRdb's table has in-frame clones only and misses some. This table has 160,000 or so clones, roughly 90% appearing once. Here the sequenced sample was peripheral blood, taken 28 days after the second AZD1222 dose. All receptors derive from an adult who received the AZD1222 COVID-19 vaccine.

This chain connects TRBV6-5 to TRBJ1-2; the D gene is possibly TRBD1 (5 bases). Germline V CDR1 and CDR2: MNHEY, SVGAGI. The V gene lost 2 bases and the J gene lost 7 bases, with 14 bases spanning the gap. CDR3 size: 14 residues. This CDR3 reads CASSYPGGDVGYTF. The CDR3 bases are TGTGCCAGCAGTTACCCCGGCGGGGACGTTGGCTACACCTTC.

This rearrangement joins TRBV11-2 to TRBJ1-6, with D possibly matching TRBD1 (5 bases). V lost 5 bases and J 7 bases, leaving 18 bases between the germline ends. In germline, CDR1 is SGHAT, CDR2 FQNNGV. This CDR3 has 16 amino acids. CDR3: CASSPLTGGGNSPLHF. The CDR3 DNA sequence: TGTGCCAGCAGCCCCCTAACAGGCGGGGGAAATTCACCCCTCCACTTT.

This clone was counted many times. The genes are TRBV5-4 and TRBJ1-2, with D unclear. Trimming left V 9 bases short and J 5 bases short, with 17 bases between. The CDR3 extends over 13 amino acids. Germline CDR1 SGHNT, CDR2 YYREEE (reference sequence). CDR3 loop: CATKGGLEYGYTF. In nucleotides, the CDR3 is TGTGCCACAAAAGGAGGACTGGAGTATGGCTACACCTTC.

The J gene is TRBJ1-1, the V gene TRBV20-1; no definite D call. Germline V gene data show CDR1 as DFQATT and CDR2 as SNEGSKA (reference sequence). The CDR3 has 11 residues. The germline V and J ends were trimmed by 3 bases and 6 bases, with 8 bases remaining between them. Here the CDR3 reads CSARTEAEAFF. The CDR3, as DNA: TGCAGTGCTAGGACGGAGGCTGAAGCTTTCTTT.

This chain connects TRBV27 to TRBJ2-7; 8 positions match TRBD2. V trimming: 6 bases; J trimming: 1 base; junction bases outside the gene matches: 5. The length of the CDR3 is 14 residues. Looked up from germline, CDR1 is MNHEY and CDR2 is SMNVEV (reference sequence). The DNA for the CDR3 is TGTGCCAGCAGCGGCCCGGGGGGGTCCTACGAGCAGTACTTC. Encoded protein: CASSGPGGSYEQYF.

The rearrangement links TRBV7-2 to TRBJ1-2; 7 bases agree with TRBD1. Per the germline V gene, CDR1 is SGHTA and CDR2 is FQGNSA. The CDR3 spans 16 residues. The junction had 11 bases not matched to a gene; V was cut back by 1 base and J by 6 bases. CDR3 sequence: CASSLVPTTDRDGYTF. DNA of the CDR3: TGTGCCAGCAGCTTAGTTCCGACAACTGACAGGGATGGCTACACCTTC. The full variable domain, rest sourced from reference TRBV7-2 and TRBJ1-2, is GAGVSQSPSNKVTEKGKDVELRCDPISGHTALYWYRQSLGQGLEFLIYFQGNSAPDKSGLPSDRFSAERTGGSVSTLTIQRTQQEDSAVYLCASSLVPTTDRDGYTFGSGTRLTVV.

The CDR3 here is CASSTGGLLGTEAFF. The CDR3 region has the DNA TGCGCCAGCAGTACAGGGGGCCTTCTTGGCACTGAAGCTTTCTTT. This sequence joins TRBV4-3 and TRBJ1-1; 9 bases map to TRBD1. V trimming: 6 bases; J trimming: 4 bases; junction bases outside the gene matches: 9. The CDR3 sequence is 15 residues long. Germline CDR1 and CDR2: LGHNA and YSLEER.

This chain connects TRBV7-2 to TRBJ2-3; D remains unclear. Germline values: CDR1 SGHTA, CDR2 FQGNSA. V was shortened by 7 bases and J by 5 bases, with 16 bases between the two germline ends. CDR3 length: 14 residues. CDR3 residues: CASTLTMGKDTQYF. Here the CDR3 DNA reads TGTGCCAGCACCCTTACCATGGGAAAAGATACGCAGTATTTT.

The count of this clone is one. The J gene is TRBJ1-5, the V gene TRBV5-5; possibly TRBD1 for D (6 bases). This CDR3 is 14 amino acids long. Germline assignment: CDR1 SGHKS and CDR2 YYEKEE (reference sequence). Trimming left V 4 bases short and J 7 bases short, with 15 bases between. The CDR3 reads CASSQQGRGQPQHF. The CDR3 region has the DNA TGTGCCAGCAGCCAACAGGGTCGGGGCCAGCCCCAGCATTTT.

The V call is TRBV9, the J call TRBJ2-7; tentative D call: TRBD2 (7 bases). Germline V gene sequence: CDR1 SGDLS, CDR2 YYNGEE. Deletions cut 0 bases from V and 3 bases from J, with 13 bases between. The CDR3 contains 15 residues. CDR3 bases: TGTGCCAGCAGCGTAGGGGGGGGCTTGGGCTACGAGCAGTACTTC. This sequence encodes CASSVGGGLGYEQYF.

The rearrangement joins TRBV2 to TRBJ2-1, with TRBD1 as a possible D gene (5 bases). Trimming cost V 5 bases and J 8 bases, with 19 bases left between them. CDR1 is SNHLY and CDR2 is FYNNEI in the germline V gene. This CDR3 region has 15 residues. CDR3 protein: CASSPRAHRTHEQFF. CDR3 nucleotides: TGTGCCAGCAGTCCCCGGGCCCACAGGACCCATGAGCAGTTCTTC.

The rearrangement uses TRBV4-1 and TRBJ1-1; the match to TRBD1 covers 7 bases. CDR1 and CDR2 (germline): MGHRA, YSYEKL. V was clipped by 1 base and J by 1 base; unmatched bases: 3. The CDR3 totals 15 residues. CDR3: CASSQGRQGNTEAFF. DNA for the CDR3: TGCGCCAGCAGCCAAGGCCGACAGGGGAACACTGAAGCTTTCTTT.

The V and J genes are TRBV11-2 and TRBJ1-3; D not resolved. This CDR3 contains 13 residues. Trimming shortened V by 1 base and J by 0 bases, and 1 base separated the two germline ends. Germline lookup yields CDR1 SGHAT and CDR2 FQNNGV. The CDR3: CASSLGSGNTIYF. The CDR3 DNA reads TGTGCCAGCAGCTTAGGCTCTGGAAACACCATATATTTT.

CDR3 loop: CASSYQDREGSPLHF. CDR3 in DNA: TGTGCCAGCAGTTACCAGGACAGGGAGGGATCACCCCTCCACTTT. The chain links TRBV6-2 or TRBV6-3 to TRBJ1-6; 8 bases align to TRBD1. CDR3 length: 15 residues. Per the germline V gene, CDR1 is MNHEY and CDR2 is SVGEGT. The V and J ends lost 2 bases and 10 bases, in that order; junction bases with no gene match: 7.

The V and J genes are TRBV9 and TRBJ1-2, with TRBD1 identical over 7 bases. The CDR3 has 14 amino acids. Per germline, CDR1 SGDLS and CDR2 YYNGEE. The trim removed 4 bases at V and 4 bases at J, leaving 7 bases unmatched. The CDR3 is CASSTQNRGYGYTF. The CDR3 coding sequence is TGTGCCAGCAGCACGCAAAACAGGGGCTATGGCTACACCTTC.